This TCR beta chain was recorded in a study of T cells in Graves' hyperthyroidism and ophthalmopathy (dated by TCRdb to about 2019). General notes on the study: Peripheral blood samples were taken at the time of initial diagnosis, prior to any treatment. To identify distinguishing TCR V-J signatures, a discovery cohort of around 100 patients was used, comprising some 45 with Graves' ophthalmopathy and 55 to 65 with stable Graves' hyperthyroidism. Prospective prediction of ophthalmopathy was tested in an independent validation cohort consisting of 18 hyperthyroidism patients and around 17 patients who later progressed to ophthalmopathy. The 100 discovery patients were randomly split 7:3 into training and test sets. In more than 5 Graves' hyperthyroidism patients, the study also compared T-cell repertoires from thyroid tissue with T-cell repertoires from blood. After sampling, hyperthyroidism patients received methimazole starting at 30 mg daily, and ophthalmopathy patients received high-dose intravenous methylprednisolone. The paper describes TCR Vbeta CDR3 sequencing of around 140 peripheral blood samples, made up of about 41 ophthalmopathy patients, 70 to 75 hyperthyroidism patients and roughly 17 progressor patients.

Stable Graves' hyperthyroidism was defined as no progression to ophthalmopathy during 18 months of follow-up. Hyperthyroidism patients were newly diagnosed, had a disease duration of under 2 months, and were aged 18 to 65 years. Patients with uncontrolled infections, other autoimmune diseases, pregnancy or lactation were excluded. Clinical symptoms, serum thyroxine and TRAb, thyroid ultrasound, and orbital computed tomography formed the basis for the diagnoses. PBMCs were isolated from 7.5 to 10 ml of fresh peripheral blood by Ficoll-Paque density gradient centrifugation. Total RNA was extracted using Trizol reagent, and RNA quality was assessed on an Agilent 2100 Bioanalyzer. Paper-wide results and their limitations: Sample size was not statistically predetermined, and blinding of investigators to group allocation was not performed. In validation, the model predicted progression to ophthalmopathy with 55% to 71% sensitivity and approximately 72% specificity, a median of about 6.7 months before onset. A 13 V-J signature model separated ophthalmopathy from stable hyperthyroidism, with around 88% sensitivity and 81.08% specificity in cross-validation and 80%/75% in testing. Blood samples also contained most of the expanded thyroid clonotypes (frequency above 0.001), which suggests that blood repertoires may reflect thyroid immune responses.

This clonotype was seen at least ten times. The specificity of this receptor is unknown. The record has no base qualities; no much larger clone is one base away. The TCR beta CDR3 regions were amplified from the RNA transcripts. The TCR CDR3 was subjected to a first round of RT-PCR using the HTBI primer set and the Qiagen OneStep RT-PCR kit. A second multiplex PCR round built the libraries, followed by size selection and purification. The libraries were sequenced on an Illumina HiSeq2000 using paired-end 100 bp reads. From the authors' description of their analysis: SOAPnuke was used to process the raw data, with reads discarded if the reads contained adapters or uncalled bases, had a mean Phred below 15, or lacked an exact constant-primer or identifier match. High-quality paired reads were merged using COPE v1.2.5, and each unique nucleotide sequence was defined as a clonotype. MiTCR v1.1 was used to align the clonotypes against IMGT TRBV, TRBD and TRBJ reference segments. Only V-J combinations with frequency above 0.0001, covering 99% to 99.2% of repertoires, were analysed. The TCS score was defined as the ratio of F50 (clonal expansion) to E x V (chaos), calculated using BLOSUM62-based TCRdist between CDR3 peptides within each V-J. Welch's t-statistics and random forest reduced just over 500 V-J features to roughly 13, which were used in a naive Bayes classifier (R e1071). TCRdb handled the public reads itself, with Q25 trimming in fastp and clone calling in MiXCR, and kept productive beta chains. All rows with the same CDR3 protein become a single entry with the most common DNA and genes. TCRdb, not the original authors, processed these V and J calls. The sample table lists some 510,000 distinct CDR3 sequences, around 20% of them with a count of one. The ten top clones hold about a quarter of the sample.

The CDR3 runs 16 amino acids, cysteine and phenylalanine included. Left in the record is the CDR3 DNA by itself, 48 bases read in frame from the first base. The germline V gene provides CDR1 MNHNS and CDR2 SASEGT. V and J are truncated by 3 bases and 0 bases respectively, leaving an intervening sequence of 11 bases. The material sequenced was blood. The chain is encoded by TRBV6-1 joined to TRBJ2-2; possibly the D gene is TRBD1, per 5 matching bases. The sequence derives from a young man with Graves' hyperthyroidism. The CDR3: CASSEGPGSNTGELFF. The sequenced DNA is TGTGCCAGCAGTGAGGGGCCGGGCTCGAACACCGGGGAGCTGTTTTTT.